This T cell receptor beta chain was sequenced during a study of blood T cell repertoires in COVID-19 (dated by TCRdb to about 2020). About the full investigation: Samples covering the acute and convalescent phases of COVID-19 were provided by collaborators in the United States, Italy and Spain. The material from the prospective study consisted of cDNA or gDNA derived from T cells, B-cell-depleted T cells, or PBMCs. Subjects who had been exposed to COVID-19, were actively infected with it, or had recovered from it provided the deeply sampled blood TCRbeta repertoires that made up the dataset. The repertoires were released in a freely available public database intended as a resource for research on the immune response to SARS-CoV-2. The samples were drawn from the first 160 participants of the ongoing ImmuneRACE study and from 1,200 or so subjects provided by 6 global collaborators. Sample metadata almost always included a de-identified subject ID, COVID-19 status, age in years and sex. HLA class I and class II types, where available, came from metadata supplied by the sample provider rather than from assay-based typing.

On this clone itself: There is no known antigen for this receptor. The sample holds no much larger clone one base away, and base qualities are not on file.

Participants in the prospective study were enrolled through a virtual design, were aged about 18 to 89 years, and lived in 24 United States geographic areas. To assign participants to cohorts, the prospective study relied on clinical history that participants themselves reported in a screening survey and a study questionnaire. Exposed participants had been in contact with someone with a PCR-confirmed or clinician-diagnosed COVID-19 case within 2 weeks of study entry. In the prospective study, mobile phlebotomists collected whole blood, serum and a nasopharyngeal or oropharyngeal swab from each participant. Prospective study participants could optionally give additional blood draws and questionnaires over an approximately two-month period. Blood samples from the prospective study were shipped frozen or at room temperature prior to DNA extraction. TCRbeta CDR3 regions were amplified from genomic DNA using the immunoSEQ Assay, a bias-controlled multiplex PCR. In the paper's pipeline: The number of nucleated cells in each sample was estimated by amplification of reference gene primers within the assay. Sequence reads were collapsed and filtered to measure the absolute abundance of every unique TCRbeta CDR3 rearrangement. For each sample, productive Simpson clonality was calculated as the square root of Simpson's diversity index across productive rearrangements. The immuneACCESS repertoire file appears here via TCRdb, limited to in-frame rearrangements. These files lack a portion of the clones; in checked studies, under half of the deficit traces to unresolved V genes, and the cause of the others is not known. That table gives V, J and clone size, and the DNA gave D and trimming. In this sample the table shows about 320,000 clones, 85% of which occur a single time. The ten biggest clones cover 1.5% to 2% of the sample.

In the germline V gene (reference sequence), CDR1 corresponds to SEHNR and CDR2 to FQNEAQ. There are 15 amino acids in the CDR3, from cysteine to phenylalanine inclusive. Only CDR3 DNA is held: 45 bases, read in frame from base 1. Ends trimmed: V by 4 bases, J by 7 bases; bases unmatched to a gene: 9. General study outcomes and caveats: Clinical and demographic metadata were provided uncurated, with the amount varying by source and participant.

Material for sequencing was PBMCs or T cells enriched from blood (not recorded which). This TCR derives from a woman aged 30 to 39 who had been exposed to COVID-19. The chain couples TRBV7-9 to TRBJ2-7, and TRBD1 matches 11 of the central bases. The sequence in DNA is TGTGCCAGCAGCTCAGGGACAGGGGGAACTTGGGAGCAGTACTTC. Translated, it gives CASSSGTGGTWEQYF. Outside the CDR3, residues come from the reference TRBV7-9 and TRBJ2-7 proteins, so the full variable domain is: DTGVSQNPRHKITKRGQNVTFRCDPISEHNRLYWYRQTLGQGPEFLTYFQNEAQLEKSRLLSDRFSAERPKGSFSTLEIQRTEQGDSAMYLCASSSGTGGTWEQYFGPGTRLTVT.